These T cell receptor beta chains were read from a single sample in a study of low-dose radiotherapy and immunotherapy resistance in tumors. In TCRdb, the reads were re-called with MiXCR into one record per CDR3 protein. The data contain fewer than 90,000 distinct CDR3 sequences, approximately 17% of them seen just once; the ten biggest clones take up under 7.5%. Sequences were derived from PBMCs, sampled before treatment. All receptors derive from a male donor with prostate cancer. The CDR3 runs from the conserved cysteine through the conserved F or W. A D gene is named only where the DNA matches it firmly. The listing skips clone size in some rows; elsewhere it reads once, few, many or a size class.

CDR3: CASSENYNEQFF
DNA: TGCGCCAGCAGCGAGAACTACAATGAGCAGTTCTTC
size: many
V: TRBV5-1
J: TRBJ2-1
D: -

CDR3: CAISAPQGPYGYTF
DNA: TGTGCCATCAGTGCCCCGCAAGGTCCCTATGGCTACACCTTC
size: many
V: TRBV10-3
J: TRBJ1-2
D: -

CDR3: CATSRDMGAGANVLTF
DNA: TGTGCCACCAGCAGAGATATGGGGGCTGGGGCCAACGTCCTGACTTTC
size: -
V: TRBV15
J: TRBJ2-6
D: -

CDR3: CASSAGQTQYF
DNA: TGTGCCAGCAGCGCAGGACAGACCCAGTACTTC
size: many
V: TRBV7-9
J: TRBJ2-5
D: -

CDR3: CSARDYLAGDLETQYF
DNA: TGCAGTGCTAGAGATTATCTAGCGGGAGATCTTGAGACCCAGTACTTC
size: many
V: TRBV20-1
J: TRBJ2-5
D: TRBD2

CDR3: CASRASGRLFNEQFF
DNA: TGCGCCAGCAGGGCTAGCGGGAGGCTCTTCAATGAGCAGTTCTTC
size: -
V: TRBV5-1
J: TRBJ2-1
D: TRBD2

CDR3: CASSLGTGVGEQFF
DNA: TGTGCCAGCAGTTTAGGGACAGGGGTCGGTGAGCAGTTCTTC
size: -
V: TRBV27
J: TRBJ2-1
D: TRBD1

CDR3: CSATTGVARNTQYF
DNA: TGCAGTGCTACCACAGGGGTTGCTCGTAATACGCAGTATTTT
size: many
V: TRBV20-1
J: TRBJ2-3
D: TRBD1

CDR3: CASSSGLNQPQHF
DNA: TGCGCCAGCAGCTCGGGCCTCAATCAGCCCCAGCATTTT
size: -
V: TRBV5-1
J: TRBJ1-5
D: -

CDR3: CASTTGLAGGTSTDTQYF
DNA: TGTGCCAGCACAACTGGACTAGCGGGGGGGACTAGCACAGATACGCAGTATTTT
size: many
V: TRBV12-3/TRBV12-4
J: TRBJ2-3
D: TRBD2

CDR3: CSVATSGGTDTQYF
DNA: TGCAGCGTGGCGACTAGCGGAGGCACAGATACGCAGTATTTT
size: many
V: TRBV29-1
J: TRBJ2-3
D: TRBD2

CDR3: CASSSLQGAAKKLFF
DNA: TGTGCCAGCAGTTCCCTGCAGGGGGCAGCGAAAAAACTGTTTTTT
size: many
V: TRBV28
J: TRBJ1-4
D: TRBD1

CDR3: CASSTGQGGIDTQYF
DNA: TGTGCCAGCAGCACAGGGCAGGGTGGGATAGATACGCAGTATTTT
size: -
V: TRBV7-4
J: TRBJ2-3
D: -

CDR3: CSANGQGPGYTF
DNA: TGCAGTGCAAACGGACAGGGGCCCGGCTACACCTTC
size: many
V: TRBV20-1
J: TRBJ1-2
D: TRBD1

CDR3: CASSEAFVQNTEAFF
DNA: TGTGCCAGCAGTGAAGCATTCGTACAGAACACTGAAGCTTTCTTT
size: many
V: TRBV6-1
J: TRBJ1-1
D: -

CDR3: CSVVVSGRFETQYF
DNA: TGCAGCGTTGTGGTAAGCGGGAGGTTCGAGACCCAGTACTTC
size: many
V: TRBV29-1
J: TRBJ2-5
D: TRBD2

CDR3: CASSLAGLGTEAFF
DNA: TGTGCCAGCAGTTTGGCGGGACTGGGAACTGAAGCTTTCTTT
size: -
V: TRBV27
J: TRBJ1-1
D: -

CDR3: CASRPGQGEETQYF
DNA: TGCGCCAGCAGGCCGGGACAGGGTGAGGAGACCCAGTACTTC
size: many
V: TRBV4-1
J: TRBJ2-5
D: TRBD1

CDR3: CASSLASGAQGYGYTF
DNA: TGTGCCAGCAGCTTAGCATCGGGGGCGCAGGGCTACGGCTACACCTTC
size: many
V: TRBV7-9
J: TRBJ1-2
D: -

CDR3: CASTLLAGGYNEQFF
DNA: TGTGCCAGCACCCTTCTAGCGGGGGGGTACAATGAGCAGTTCTTC
size: few
V: TRBV12-3/TRBV12-4
J: TRBJ2-1
D: TRBD2

CDR3: CASSQVVTGDTGELFF
DNA: TGCGCCAGCAGTCAAGTCGTGACAGGTGACACCGGGGAGCTGTTTTTT
size: many
V: TRBV23-1
J: TRBJ2-2
D: -

CDR3: CASSNRGVNTEAFF
DNA: TGTGCCAGCAGTAACAGGGGAGTGAACACTGAAGCTTTCTTT
size: many
V: TRBV12-3/TRBV12-4
J: TRBJ1-1
D: TRBD1

CDR3: CASSLATSGANVLTF
DNA: TGCGCCAGCAGCTTGGCCACCTCTGGGGCCAACGTCCTGACTTTC
size: many
V: TRBV5-1
J: TRBJ2-6
D: -

CDR3: CASSTWGQGEEKLFF
DNA: TGTGCCAGCAGCACCTGGGGACAGGGAGAGGAAAAACTGTTTTTT
size: -
V: TRBV7-2
J: TRBJ1-4
D: TRBD1

CDR3: CSAQPKTRSTDTQYF
DNA: TGCAGTGCTCAACCTAAGACGAGAAGCACAGATACGCAGTATTTT
size: many
V: TRBV20-1
J: TRBJ2-3
D: -

CDR3: CASSLDRTNSPLHF
DNA: TGCGCCAGCAGCCTGGACAGGACTAATTCACCCCTCCACTTT
size: many
V: TRBV4-3
J: TRBJ1-6
D: TRBD1

CDR3: CASSLGTSGPTDTQYF
DNA: TGTGCCAGCAGCCTCGGGACTAGCGGTCCCACAGATACGCAGTATTTT
size: many
V: TRBV7-3
J: TRBJ2-3
D: TRBD2

CDR3: CASSRGQVNTEAFF
DNA: TGTGCCAGTAGTAGGGGACAGGTGAACACTGAAGCTTTCTTT
size: many
V: TRBV19
J: TRBJ1-1
D: TRBD1

CDR3: CASSYTISGSMGYGYTF
DNA: TGTGCCAGCAGTTACACCATTTCGGGGAGCATGGGCTATGGCTACACCTTC
size: -
V: TRBV6-2/TRBV6-3
J: TRBJ1-2
D: -